These 28 T cell receptor beta chains share one sample of origin, sequenced in a study of identical twins. TCRdb recomputed calls from the 5' RACE reads with MiXCR, one row per CDR3 protein. The profile shows around 500,000 distinct CDR3 sequences, around 14% of them singletons. The data also belong to a second study, concerning yellow fever vaccine responses in identical twins.

The specimen sequenced was CD4+ T cells sorted from blood. Receptors were obtained from a woman between 18 and 29 years old in good health.

The rearrangement joins TRBV7-9 to TRBJ2-3, with D perhaps TRBD2 (6 bases). V lost 3 bases and J lost 4, with 14 bases in between. Germline loops: CDR1 SEHNR, CDR2 FQNEAQ (reference sequence). This CDR3 is built from 15 residues. CDR3 residues: CASSLGGFVADTQYF. The CDR3 region has the DNA TGTGCCAGCAGCTTGGGGGGTTTCGTCGCAGATACGCAGTATTTT.

The rearrangement joins TRBV7-2 to TRBJ2-7, with TRBD1 identical over 9 bases. The germline CDR1 and CDR2 sequences are SGHTA and FQGNSA. The ends lost 7 bases at V and 5 bases at J; junction bases unmatched: 15. The CDR3 contains 16 residues. The CDR3 loop reads CASTFQIGQGSHEQYF. CDR3 DNA sequence: TGTGCCAGCACTTTTCAAATCGGACAGGGGAGCCACGAGCAGTACTTC.

The rearrangement uses TRBV12-3 or TRBV12-4 and TRBJ2-7, with D uncertain. This CDR3 contains 15 residues. V was clipped by 8 bases and J by 3 bases, with 20 bases between them. CDR3 loop: CASGQTPRIVYEQYF. CDR3 nucleotides: TGTGCCAGCGGGCAGACCCCACGAATCGTCTACGAGCAGTACTTC.

This clonotype was picked up a small number of times. J is TRBJ2-2 and V is TRBV6-1; 7 bases fit TRBD1. Germline values: CDR1 MNHNS, CDR2 SASEGT. The CDR3 spans 14 residues. The V gene end was trimmed by 5 bases and the J gene end by 6 bases; junction bases not matched to a gene: 6. The CDR3 DNA follows: TGTGCCAGCAGTCAGAAACAGGGGCCCGGGGAGCTGTTTTTT. Translation: CASSQKQGPGELFF.

This chain links TRBV21-1 with TRBJ2-7; the table's D call, TRBD1, has no DNA check behind it. TRBV21-1 is flagged as a pseudogene. The CDR3 runs to 14 residues. In nucleotides, the CDR3 is TGTGCCAGCAGCATAGGATCCCCCCAGTGCGAGCAGTACTTC. This encodes CASSIGSPQCEQYF.

In nucleotides, the CDR3 is TGTGCCAGCAGTCCCAGGTCAGATACGCAGTATTTT. It translates to CASSPRSDTQYF. This sequence joins TRBV6-1 and TRBJ2-3; the D is unclear. Germline-derived CDR1 and CDR2 are MNHNS and SASEGT. V was trimmed by 5 bases and J by 4 bases, leaving 7 bases between them. This CDR3 contains 12 residues.

Only a few counts were recorded for this clonotype. The chain links TRBV7-9 to TRBJ2-5; D tentatively fits TRBD1 or TRBD2 (5 bases each). CDR3 length: 13 amino acids. Germline CDR1 is SEHNR and CDR2 is FQNEAQ (reference sequence). The V end lost 5 bases, the J end lost 3 bases, and 10 bases lay between the germline ends. The chain's CDR3 is CASSNRDEETQYF. As DNA, the CDR3 is TGTGCCAGCAGCAACCGGGACGAAGAGACCCAGTACTTC. Looking up the rest from reference TRBV7-9 and TRBJ2-5 gives the full variable domain: DTGVSQNPRHKITKRGQNVTFRCDPISEHNRLYWYRQTLGQGPEFLTYFQNEAQLEKSRLLSDRFSAERPKGSFSTLEIQRTEQGDSAMYLCASSNRDEETQYFGPGTRLLVL.

The chain uses TRBV20-1 and TRBJ2-1; D unresolved. Trimming cost V 8 bases and J 5 bases, with 10 bases left between them. The germline V gene has CDR1 DFQATT and CDR2 SNEGSKA (reference sequence). This CDR3 has 11 amino acids. In nucleotides, the CDR3 is TGCAGTCAGGTTGTGGACAATGAGCAGTTCTTC. It translates to CSQVVDNEQFF.

This clonotype was picked up a small number of times. The V gene is TRBV4-2, the J gene TRBJ2-1, with TRBD2 matching 8 bases. CDR1 LGHNA and CDR2 YNFKEQ come from the germline V gene. This CDR3 has 17 amino acids. The V and J ends lost 1 base and 5 bases, in that order; junction bases with no gene match: 10. Here the CDR3 DNA reads TGTGCCAGCAGCCAAGGGGGTAGCGGGGTTTCGAACAATGAGCAGTTCTTC. This codes for CASSQGGSGVSNNEQFF.

In this sample, this clonotype turned up a few times. The V call is TRBV12-3 or TRBV12-4, the J call TRBJ2-7; no firm D call. V dropped 2 bases and J dropped 6 bases, with 17 bases sitting between them. This CDR3 contains 15 residues. CDR3 residues: CASSLLGLPPLEQYF. In DNA, the CDR3 is TGTGCCAGCAGTTTATTGGGCCTACCCCCTCTCGAGCAGTACTTC.

This clonotype came up a few times. This chain connects TRBV29-1 to TRBJ2-3; the D gene is possibly TRBD2 (6 bases). Germline V gives CDR1 SQVTM, CDR2 ANQGSEA. The CDR3 totals 13 residues. The V end was cut by 3 bases, the J end by 1 base, with 8 bases between. Here the CDR3 DNA reads TGCAGCGTTGATACGGGGGGCACAGATACGCAGTATTTT. Translated: CSVDTGGTDTQYF.

This clonotype was counted only a few times. The chain joins TRBV5-1 to TRBJ2-5, with D tentatively TRBD2 (5 bases). The V gene's germline CDR1 is SGHRS and CDR2 YFSETQ. Trimming cost V 1 base and J 6 bases, with 13 bases left between them. The CDR3 totals 14 residues. The CDR3 nucleotides read TGCGCCAGCAGCTTGATCCCTAGCAGCAAGACCCAGTACTTC. Protein product: CASSLIPSSKTQYF.

Regarding this clonotype: Without the conserved terminal phenylalanine or tryptophan, this CDR3 likely stems from a read error. This chain links TRBV13 with TRBJ2-7, with 7 bases lining up with TRBD2. Germline V gene lookup returns CDR1 PRHDT and CDR2 FYEKMQ (reference sequence). V gave up 0 bases and J gave up 5 bases; unmatched junction bases: 16. This CDR3 comprises 18 residues. CDR3 protein: CASSLGRGAGSFKNEQYI. The CDR3, as DNA: TGTGCCAGCAGCTTAGGCAGAGGAGCGGGGTCCTTTAAGAACGAGCAGTACATC.

This clonotype showed up many times. The rearrangement uses TRBV6-2 or TRBV6-3 and TRBJ2-2; the match to TRBD1 covers 7 bases. Germline values: CDR1 MNHEY, CDR2 SVGEGT. The CDR3 loop spans 13 amino acids. V gave up 6 bases and J gave up 3 bases; unmatched junction bases: 1. CDR3: CASRTGDTGELFF. The CDR3 coding sequence is TGTGCCAGCAGAACAGGGGACACCGGGGAGCTGTTTTTT.

This clonotype has more than one count but fewer than ten. CDR3 sequence reads: CASSFEEFSYEQYF. CDR3 in DNA: TGTGCCAGCAGTTTTGAGGAGTTTTCCTACGAGCAGTACTTC. The chain carries TRBV12-3 or TRBV12-4 and TRBJ2-7; D is unresolved. V was trimmed by 3 bases and J by 1 base, leaving 10 bases between them. There are 14 residues in the CDR3.

The chain joins TRBV6-2 or TRBV6-3 to TRBJ2-5, with D perhaps TRBD1 or TRBD2 (6 bases each). Trimming took 6 bases from V and 4 from J, leaving 12 bases between them. Germline V gene sequence: CDR1 MNHEY, CDR2 SVGEGT. This CDR3 region has 13 residues. This CDR3 reads CASRPQGGETQYF. The CDR3 nucleotides are TGTGCCAGCAGACCACAGGGAGGAGAGACCCAGTACTTC.

The chain uses TRBV10-2 and TRBJ2-1; TRBD2 aligns across 12 bases. The V gene's germline CDR1 is WSHSY and CDR2 SAAADI. V trimming: 6 bases; J trimming: 7 bases; junction bases outside the gene matches: 7. This CDR3 has 15 amino acids. The CDR3 nucleotides are TGCGCCAGCAGCGTCGGGACTAGCGGGCTTAATGAGCAGTTCTTC. Its translation: CASSVGTSGLNEQFF.

The chain is built from TRBV2 and TRBJ1-1, with 7 bases aligning to TRBD1. This CDR3 is 15 amino acids long. The V and J ends lost 5 bases and 1 base, in that order; junction bases with no gene match: 7. Per germline, CDR1 SNHLY and CDR2 FYNNEI. CDR3 sequence reads: CASSPRQGQNTEAFF. The CDR3 DNA follows: TGTGCCAGCAGTCCCCGACAGGGTCAGAACACTGAAGCTTTCTTT.

This chain joins TRBV2 and TRBJ2-3, with D unclear. CDR1 and CDR2 (germline): SNHLY, FYNNEI. V lost 3 bases to trimming and J lost 1 base, with 11 bases between them. The CDR3 length is 15 residues. Here the CDR3 DNA reads TGTGCCAGCAGTGATAACAGCGTTCGCACAGATACGCAGTATTTT. Protein product: CASSDNSVRTDTQYF.

This clonotype was counted between two and nine times. The rearrangement uses TRBV14 and TRBJ2-7, with 8 nucleotides matching TRBD1. The junction had 5 bases not matched to a gene; V was cut back by 4 bases and J by 6 bases. The CDR3 totals 13 residues. Germline lookup yields CDR1 SGHDN and CDR2 FVKESK. This chain's CDR3 is CASSLYTGGEQYF. As DNA, the CDR3 is TGTGCCAGCAGCCTATACACAGGGGGCGAGCAGTACTTC.

There are a few counts of this clonotype. This sequence joins TRBV3-1 and TRBJ2-1, with TRBD2 identical over 9 bases. The CDR3 has 16 amino acids. V shed 4 bases, J shed 0 bases, and the junction held 4 bases outside the gene matches. Germline CDR1 and CDR2: LGHDT and YNNKEL (reference sequence). In DNA form, the CDR3 reads TGTGCCAGCAGCCCCTATAGCGGGAGCTCCTACAATGAGCAGTTCTTC. It yields the protein CASSPYSGSSYNEQFF.

This chain links TRBV29-1 with TRBJ2-1, with 12 bases matching TRBD2. Germline CDR1 SQVTM, CDR2 ANQGSEA. Unmatched junction bases numbered 8, after V lost 7 bases and J lost 7 bases. The CDR3 covers 14 residues. The CDR3 sequence is CSAPRTSGKNEQFF. In nucleotides, the CDR3 is TGCAGCGCCCCCAGGACTAGCGGGAAGAATGAGCAGTTCTTC.

This clonotype was found a few times. The chain carries TRBV9 and TRBJ2-7; 9 bases match TRBD1. Germline trimming cut 3 bases from V and 0 bases from J; bases unmatched to any gene: 4. The CDR3 extends over 15 amino acids. Germline loops: CDR1 SGDLS, CDR2 YYNGEE. CDR3 sequence (DNA): TGTGCCAGCAGCGCCGGGACAGGGAACTCCTACGAGCAGTACTTC. Protein: CASSAGTGNSYEQYF.

V usage is TRBV7-9 and J usage is TRBJ1-2; 9 bases align to TRBD1. CDR3 size: 17 residues. V lost 7 bases, J lost 0 bases, and 12 bases stayed unmatched. Germline lookup yields CDR1 SEHNR and CDR2 FQNEAQ (reference sequence). The CDR3 reads CASTSVGTGFANYGYTF. In DNA form, the CDR3 reads TGTGCCAGCACCTCTGTTGGGACAGGGTTTGCTAACTATGGCTACACCTTC.

This clonotype was observed a few times. This chain links TRBV5-5 with TRBJ2-4; unclear D gene. Germline CDR1 SGHKS, CDR2 YYEKEE (reference sequence). V dropped 4 bases and J dropped 0 bases, with 11 bases sitting between them. This CDR3 comprises 15 residues. The CDR3 DNA is TGTGCCAGCAGCCCTAAAGATCTAGCCAAAAACATTCAGTACTTC. Protein product: CASSPKDLAKNIQYF. Supplemented by reference TRBV5-5 and TRBJ2-4, the full variable domain reads DAGVTQSPTHLIKTRGQQVTLRCSPISGHKSVSWYQQVLGQGPQFIFQYYEKEERGRGNFPDRFSARQFPNYSSELNVNALLLGDSALYLCASSPKDLAKNIQYFGAGTRLSVL.

The rearrangement links TRBV7-2 to TRBJ2-3, with a tentative D call TRBD2 (6 bases). The CDR3 contains 15 residues. V shed 1 base and J shed 6 bases, with 14 bases lying between them. The germline V gene encodes CDR1 SGHTA and CDR2 FQGNSA. The CDR3 loop is CASSLVAGPTDTQYF. The CDR3 nucleotides read TGTGCCAGCAGCTTAGTCGCGGGGCCGACGGATACGCAGTATTTT.

This clonotype was seen a handful of times. The chain recombines TRBV19 with TRBJ2-5; TRBD1 is a possible D gene (6 bases). Deletions cut 2 bases from V and 5 bases from J, with 9 bases between. CDR1 LNHDA and CDR2 SQIVND come from the germline V gene (reference sequence). CDR3 length: 13 amino acids. CDR3 DNA: TGTGCCAGTAGTATAAGGGGGTGGGAGACCCAGTACTTC. This translates into CASSIRGWETQYF.

This clonotype was seen a few times. The V call is TRBV29-1, the J call TRBJ1-2; possible D gene TRBD1, 6 bases. V was cut by 0 bases and J by 9 bases, with 14 bases left in between. CDR3 length: 13 amino acids. CDR1 is SQVTM, CDR2 ANQGSEA, per germline. CDR3 sequence reads: CSVEDPGARSYTF. CDR3 sequence (DNA): TGCAGCGTTGAAGATCCGGGGGCGCGCAGCTACACCTTC.